These 16 T cell receptor beta chains were all obtained from the same sample, sequenced in a study of cytomegalovirus exposure and HLA in healthy donors. TCRdb keeps only in-frame clones here, not all; method: immunoSEQ multiplex PCR. The sample carries some 320,000 clones, approximately 90% recorded once. Specimen: PBMCs. These receptors all stem from a woman aged 25 to 39 in good health and CMV-seropositive.

V is TRBV5-6 and J is TRBJ2-3, with a weak D call TRBD1 (5 bases). From germline, CDR1 is SGHDT and CDR2 YYEEEE. With 4 bases removed from V and 4 bases from J, the gap between germline ends came to 16 bases. This CDR3 spans 15 amino acids. This CDR3 is CASSMAQGFADTQYF. The CDR3 DNA reads as TGTGCCAGCAGCATGGCGCAGGGTTTCGCAGATACGCAGTATTTT.

V is TRBV15 and J is TRBJ2-1; 10 nucleotides agree with TRBD2. With V trimmed by 4 bases and J by 6 bases, 6 bases remained unmatched. The CDR3 is 15 residues long. CDR1 and CDR2 from the germline V gene are LNHNV and YYDKDF (reference sequence). The CDR3 DNA sequence: TGTGCCACCAGCAATCTAGCGGGAGCGGTCAATGAGCAGTTCTTC. Encoded protein: CATSNLAGAVNEQFF.

This chain connects TRBV15 to TRBJ1-1; unclear D gene. This CDR3 spans 12 amino acids. Trimming took off 4 bases at V and 8 bases at J, with 11 bases between the two ends. Looked up from germline, CDR1 is LNHNV and CDR2 is YYDKDF (reference sequence). In DNA form, the CDR3 reads TGTGCCACCAGCAACCGACGGCTGGAAGCTTTCTTT. The encoded protein is CATSNRRLEAFF.

This clone has a single count. CDR3 region: CASNVGTGAHNEQFF. Here the CDR3 DNA reads TGTGCCAGCAACGTGGGAACAGGGGCTCACAATGAGCAGTTCTTC. The rearrangement links TRBV27 to TRBJ2-1, with 7 bases matching TRBD1. Per the germline V gene, CDR1 is MNHEY and CDR2 is SMNVEV (reference sequence). Trimming took 7 bases from V and 5 from J; bases not matched to a gene: 11. The CDR3 consists of 15 residues.

This clone was recorded once. The chain has TRBV4-2 and TRBJ2-7; perhaps TRBD2 as D (5 bases). This CDR3 has 15 amino acids. The V gene lost 0 bases and the J gene lost 2 bases, with 11 bases spanning the gap. CDR1 and CDR2 from the germline V gene are LGHNA and YNFKEQ. CDR3 DNA sequence: TGTGCCAGCAGCCAAGATGACGGGGATCCCTACGAGCAGTACTTC. This encodes CASSQDDGDPYEQYF.

Written as DNA, the CDR3 is TGTGCTAGTGGTTTGGTGATTAAGACAGACATGAACACTGAAGCTTTCTTT. Translation gives CASGLVIKTDMNTEAFF. The genes are TRBV12-5 and TRBJ1-1, with D possibly matching TRBD1 (5 bases). V was trimmed by 0 bases and J by 0 bases, leaving 14 bases between them. The CDR3 runs to 17 residues. Per the germline V gene, CDR1 is LGHNT and CDR2 is FRNRAP.

This chain uses TRBV15 with TRBJ2-7; 12 nucleotides match TRBD2. CDR1 and CDR2 from the germline V gene are LNHNV and YYDKDF (reference sequence). This CDR3 has 16 amino acids. Trimming cost V 0 bases and J 7 bases; bases outside gene matches: 7. CDR3 sequence: CATSRDRPSGREEQYF. The CDR3, as DNA: TGTGCCACCAGCAGAGATCGCCCTAGCGGGAGGGAGGAGCAGTACTTC.

This clone was found once. This chain connects TRBV6-5 to TRBJ1-5; D remains ambiguous. Per the germline V gene, CDR1 is MNHEY and CDR2 is SVGAGI. The germline V and J ends were trimmed by 4 bases and 5 bases, with 12 bases remaining between them. The CDR3 consists of 14 residues. Written as DNA, the CDR3 is TGTGCCAGCAGTTCCCTTCCAGGTTATCAGCCCCAGCATTTT. Its protein is CASSSLPGYQPQHF.

V and J are TRBV27 and TRBJ2-2; no clear D. This CDR3 comprises 14 residues. Germline loops: CDR1 MNHEY, CDR2 SMNVEV (reference sequence). V lost 0 bases, J lost 6 bases, and 8 bases lay in between. CDR3 sequence (DNA): TGTGCCAGCAGTTTATCCCGCCTCGCCGGGGAGCTGTTTTTT. It yields the protein CASSLSRLAGELFF.

The V call is TRBV11-2, the J call TRBJ2-7; D gene unclear. From germline, CDR1 is SGHAT and CDR2 FQNNGV. This CDR3 contains 12 residues. Trimming removed 2 bases at V and 2 bases at J, with 4 bases between. The CDR3 sequence: CASSLQTYEQYF. The CDR3 DNA sequence: TGTGCCAGCAGCTTACAGACCTACGAGCAGTACTTC.

V and J are TRBV13 and TRBJ2-2, with 8 bases matching TRBD1. The ends lost 4 bases at V and 4 bases at J; junction bases unmatched: 8. Germline CDR1 and CDR2: PRHDT and FYEKMQ (reference sequence). This CDR3 comprises 16 residues. The CDR3 loop is CASSSRAGGITGELFF. The CDR3 DNA is TGTGCCAGCAGCTCCAGGGCAGGGGGCATCACCGGGGAGCTGTTTTTT.

The chain has TRBV6-5 and TRBJ1-1, with 10 bases identical to TRBD1. Trimming took 5 bases from V and 3 from J; bases not matched to a gene: 3. The germline gives CDR1 MNHEY, CDR2 SVGAGI. The CDR3 has 14 residues. The CDR3 loop reads CASSNGQGDTEAFF. The CDR3, as DNA: TGTGCCAGCAGTAACGGACAGGGGGACACTGAAGCTTTCTTT.

The rearrangement uses TRBV7-9 and TRBJ2-6, with D unclear. Trimming shortened V by 5 bases and J by 4 bases, and 15 bases separated the two germline ends. The CDR3 is made up of 16 amino acids. CDR1 and CDR2 from the germline V gene are SEHNR and FQNEAQ (reference sequence). CDR3 protein: CASSPTKATGANVLTF. CDR3 sequence (DNA): TGTGCCAGCAGCCCTACGAAGGCTACCGGGGCCAACGTCCTGACTTTC.

The chain recombines TRBV19 with TRBJ2-1; D unclear. In germline, CDR1 is LNHDA, CDR2 SQIVND (reference sequence). The V end was cut by 4 bases, the J end by 6 bases, with 4 bases between. CDR3 length equals 11 residues. The CDR3 here is CASSTSNEQFF. CDR3 coding DNA: TGTGCCAGTAGTACAAGCAATGAGCAGTTCTTC.

The CDR3 region has the DNA TGTGCCAGCAGTACTAGACTCAGCAATCAGCCCCAGCATTTT. Translation gives CASSTRLSNQPQHF. The gene calls are TRBV6-5 and TRBJ1-5, with D unresolved. V was cut by 5 bases and J by 1 base, with 9 bases left in between. CDR1 and CDR2 from the germline V gene are MNHEY and SVGAGI. This CDR3 has 14 amino acids.

V gene TRBV6-1 combines with J gene TRBJ1-1; 7 nucleotides align to TRBD1. The CDR3 consists of 14 residues. The V segment lost 5 bases and the J segment 6 bases; nucleotides outside the gene matches: 9. From germline, CDR1 is MNHNS and CDR2 SASEGT. The chain's CDR3 is CASSSMTGRAEAFF. The CDR3 DNA follows: TGTGCCAGCAGTTCTATGACAGGGCGTGCTGAAGCTTTCTTT.